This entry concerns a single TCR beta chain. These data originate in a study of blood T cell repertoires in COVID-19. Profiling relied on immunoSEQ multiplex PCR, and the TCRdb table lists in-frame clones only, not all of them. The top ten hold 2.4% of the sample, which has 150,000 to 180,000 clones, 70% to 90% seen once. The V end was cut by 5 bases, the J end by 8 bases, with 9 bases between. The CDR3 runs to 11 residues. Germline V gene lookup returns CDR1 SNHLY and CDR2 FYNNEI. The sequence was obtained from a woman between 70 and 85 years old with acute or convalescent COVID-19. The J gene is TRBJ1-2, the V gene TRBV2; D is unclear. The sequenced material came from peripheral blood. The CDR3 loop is CASSPSPGYTF. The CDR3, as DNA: TGTGCCAGCAGTCCTAGCCCGGGCTACACCTTC.